These 8 T cell receptor beta chains were sequenced from one sample in a study of blood T cell repertoires in COVID-19. The table came from immunoSEQ multiplex PCR; TCRdb's copy has only in-frame clones and leaves some out. The sample has approximately 98,000 clones, roughly 88% seen once. The sample comprised peripheral blood. Every receptor here comes from a human donor in a cohort sampled during active COVID-19.

The V and J genes are TRBV7-9 and TRBJ1-2, with D unresolved. The ends were cut back, 2 bases at V and 4 bases at J, with 11 bases in the middle. The CDR3 has 14 residues. Germline values: CDR1 SEHNR, CDR2 FQNEAQ (reference sequence). DNA of the CDR3: TGTGCCAGCAGCTTAAAGGAGGGTAGCTATGGCTACACCTTC. Translated: CASSLKEGSYGYTF.

This rearrangement joins TRBV20-1 to TRBJ2-1; perhaps TRBD2 as D (6 bases). This CDR3 has 10 amino acids. Looked up from germline, CDR1 is DFQATT and CDR2 is SNEGSKA (reference sequence). Trimming cost V 5 bases and J 9 bases, with 8 bases left between them. The CDR3 DNA reads TGCAGTGCTCTAGCGTTTGAGCAGTTCTTC. Encoded protein: CSALAFEQFF.

The rearrangement links TRBV5-1 to TRBJ2-7, with a weak D call TRBD2 (5 bases). This CDR3 region has 15 residues. The germline V gene encodes CDR1 SGHRS and CDR2 YFSETQ. The V and J ends lost 5 bases and 0 bases respectively, with 15 bases between them. The chain's CDR3 is CASRGPWESSYEQYF. The CDR3, as DNA: TGCGCCAGCAGAGGCCCCTGGGAGAGCTCCTACGAGCAGTACTTC.

The chain employs TRBV20-1 and TRBJ2-7; D remains ambiguous. V lost 3 bases and J lost 0, with 9 bases in between. The CDR3 has 13 amino acids. CDR1 DFQATT and CDR2 SNEGSKA come from the germline V gene (reference sequence). CDR3 amino acids: CSASPTFSYEQYF. The CDR3 nucleotides are TGCAGTGCTAGTCCTACTTTCTCCTACGAGCAGTACTTC.

J is TRBJ1-4 and V is TRBV28; D gene unclear. The CDR3 has 15 residues. V was pared by 3 bases and J by 4 bases, with 12 bases between. From germline, CDR1 is MDHEN and CDR2 SYDVKM. The CDR3 region has the DNA TGTGCCAGCAGTTTCCCCCTCAGGCATAATGAAAAACTGTTTTTT. Protein product: CASSFPLRHNEKLFF. The variable domain in full, completed from reference TRBV28 and TRBJ1-4, reads DVKVTQSSRYLVKRTGEKVFLECVQDMDHENMFWYRQDPGLGLRLIYFSYDVKMKEKGDIPEGYSVSREKKERFSLILESASTNQTSMYLCASSFPLRHNEKLFFGSGTQLSVL.

This chain links TRBV2 with TRBJ2-5, with 8 bases lining up with TRBD1. The germline CDR1 and CDR2 sequences are SNHLY and FYNNEI. CDR3 length: 13 residues. With 5 bases clipped from V and 5 bases from J, the junction kept 4 bases outside the gene matches. The CDR3 DNA reads TGTGCCAGCAGTCCAGGGGGCTACGAGACCCAGTACTTC. As protein: CASSPGGYETQYF.

This clone was counted at least ten times. The chain combines TRBV9 with TRBJ2-2; maybe TRBD1 (6 bases). This CDR3 is built from 15 residues. V gave up 3 bases and J gave up 0 bases, with 9 bases separating them. Germline-derived CDR1 and CDR2 are SGDLS and YYNGEE. The CDR3 DNA sequence: TGTGCCAGCAGCGAGGGACACCCGAACACCGGGGAGCTGTTTTTT. This encodes CASSEGHPNTGELFF.

The chain uses TRBV18 and TRBJ1-1, with TRBD1 identical over 7 bases. Trimming at V came to 3 bases and at J to 11 bases, leaving 18 bases not matched to a gene. Germline V lookup: CDR1 KGHSH, CDR2 LQKENI. The CDR3 extends over 16 amino acids. The CDR3 sequence: CASSPQGQDPARLAFF. CDR3 DNA sequence: TGTGCCAGCTCACCTCAAGGACAGGATCCCGCTCGGCTGGCTTTCTTT.